Listed here are 22 T cell receptor beta chains from one sample, sequenced in a study of T cell repertoires in cytomegalovirus infection. Using its own MiXCR run on the reads, TCRdb lists one record per CDR3 protein. This table has hundreds of thousands of distinct CDR3 sequences, 18% appearing once. Sequenced material: PBMCs. Receptors were obtained from a human donor in good health (CMV status not recorded). Some clones in this sample may be carry-over from other donors' samples.

This clonotype was counted at least ten times. The V and J genes are TRBV7-2 and TRBJ2-1; a possible D gene is TRBD1 (6 bases). V lost 3 bases to trimming and J lost 6 bases, with 15 bases between them. The CDR3 contains 15 residues. From germline, CDR1 is SGHTA and CDR2 FQGNSA. This CDR3 is CASSLNREGFNEQFF. As DNA, the CDR3 is TGTGCCAGCAGCTTGAACAGGGAAGGGTTCAATGAGCAGTTCTTC.

The CDR3 DNA reads as TGCAGTGCTTTTACTCGGGACCTGAGGGATACGCAGTATTTT. Protein: CSAFTRDLRDTQYF. The chain has TRBV20-1 and TRBJ2-3; D tentatively fits TRBD1 or TRBD2 (5 bases each). Per germline, CDR1 DFQATT and CDR2 SNEGSKA (reference sequence). V lost 5 bases to trimming and J lost 6 bases, with 18 bases between them. The CDR3 sequence is 14 residues long.

This rearrangement joins TRBV20-1 to TRBJ1-2; 7 nucleotides agree with TRBD1. Germline CDR1 DFQATT, CDR2 SNEGSKA (reference sequence). The J segment lost 0 bases and the V segment lost 6 bases, leaving 10 bases of the junction unmatched. The CDR3 loop spans 15 amino acids. The CDR3 bases are TGCAGTGCGAAGTCGGCCGGGACAGCTAACTATGGCTACACCTTC. Translating it yields CSAKSAGTANYGYTF.

The chain combines TRBV19 with TRBJ2-2; 7 bases map to TRBD2. The CDR3 runs 16 residues. The J segment lost 0 bases and the V segment lost 3 bases, leaving 4 bases of the junction unmatched. Germline CDR1 and CDR2: LNHDA and SQIVND (reference sequence). The CDR3 sequence: CASSIFGGTNTGELFF. CDR3 bases: TGTGCCAGTAGTATTTTCGGGGGGACGAACACCGGGGAGCTGTTTTTT. The entire variable domain, with the rest obtained from reference TRBV19 and TRBJ2-2, is as follows: DGGITQSPKYLFRKEGQNVTLSCEQNLNHDAMYWYRQDPGQGLRLIYYSQIVNDFQKGDIAEGYSVSREKKESFPLTVTSAQKNPTAFYLCASSIFGGTNTGELFFGEGSRLTVL.

The V call is TRBV20-1, the J call TRBJ2-6; 7 nucleotides align to TRBD2. CDR3 length: 17 residues. Germline CDR1 and CDR2: DFQATT and SNEGSKA (reference sequence). Unmatched junction bases numbered 13, after V lost 0 bases and J lost 8 bases. DNA for the CDR3: TGCAGTGCTAGAGATTCGGGGAGGGCAGGAGGGACCAACGTCCTGACTTTC. Translated: CSARDSGRAGGTNVLTF.

The chain joins TRBV10-3 to TRBJ2-5, with D hard to call. The germline V and J ends were trimmed by 2 bases and 5 bases, with 6 bases remaining between them. The CDR3 has 12 residues. The germline CDR1 and CDR2 sequences are ENHRY and SYGVKD. The CDR3 sequence: CAISEVGETQYF. CDR3 DNA: TGTGCCATCAGTGAGGTTGGGGAGACCCAGTACTTC.

The V call is TRBV30, the J call TRBJ1-1; D uncertain. Germline lookup yields CDR1 GTSNPN and CDR2 SVGIG (reference sequence). V lost 1 base to trimming and J lost 7 bases, with 16 bases between them. This CDR3 has 14 residues. CDR3 residues: CAWSGGAKHLEAFF. CDR3 nucleotide sequence: TGTGCCTGGAGTGGGGGAGCCAAGCACCTTGAAGCTTTCTTT.

This clonotype was seen repeatedly, ten times or more. This chain connects TRBV7-2 to TRBJ2-5; D unclear. Germline loops: CDR1 SGHTA, CDR2 FQGNSA. The CDR3 is 13 residues long. Deletions cut 5 bases from V and 3 bases from J, with 10 bases between. CDR3 sequence: CASSPDWKETQYF. Written as DNA, the CDR3 is TGTGCCAGCAGCCCCGACTGGAAAGAGACCCAGTACTTC. Using reference TRBV7-2 and TRBJ2-5 for the parts outside the CDR3, the full variable domain is GAGVSQSPSNKVTEKGKDVELRCDPISGHTALYWYRQSLGQGLEFLIYFQGNSAPDKSGLPSDRFSAERTGGSVSTLTIQRTQQEDSAVYLCASSPDWKETQYFGPGTRLLVL.

This clonotype was picked up many times. The rearrangement links TRBV7-9 to TRBJ1-1; TRBD1 might be the D (5 bases). The CDR3 totals 12 residues. Trimming took 7 bases from V and 9 from J, leaving 15 bases between them. Germline V CDR1 and CDR2: SEHNR, FQNEAQ (reference sequence). CDR3 nucleotides: TGTGCCAGCACTCGATCGGAGGGACAAGCTTTCTTT. Its protein is CASTRSEGQAFF.

The table lists this clonotype with a few counts. The J gene is TRBJ1-4, the V gene TRBV5-5, with D maybe TRBD1 (5 bases). The CDR3 covers 14 residues. Germline assignment: CDR1 SGHKS and CDR2 YYEKEE (reference sequence). V shed 4 bases and J shed 7 bases, with 14 bases lying between them. The CDR3 here is CASSEGVGGEKLFF. The CDR3 coding sequence is TGTGCCAGCAGCGAAGGGGTTGGTGGTGAAAAACTGTTTTTT.

The gene calls are TRBV2 and TRBJ2-1; no definite D call. V lost 0 bases, J lost 8 bases, and 14 bases lay in between. The CDR3 runs 15 residues. Germline lookup yields CDR1 SNHLY and CDR2 FYNNEI. CDR3 residues: CASSEALWSRDEQFF. The CDR3 coding sequence is TGTGCCAGCAGTGAAGCCCTTTGGAGCCGGGATGAGCAGTTCTTC.

The rearrangement joins TRBV10-3 to TRBJ1-2, with 10 bases identical to TRBD1. From germline, CDR1 is ENHRY and CDR2 SYGVKD. V trimming: 2 bases; J trimming: 8 bases; junction bases outside the gene matches: 5. The CDR3 is 14 residues long. The CDR3 DNA reads TGTGCCATCAGTGAGGACAGGGGGCGATGGGGCTACACCTTC. This gives the protein CAISEDRGRWGYTF.

V usage is TRBV29-1 and J usage is TRBJ2-3; maybe TRBD1 (5 bases). Looked up from germline, CDR1 is SQVTM and CDR2 is ANQGSEA. Trimming removed 1 base from V and 0 bases from J, with 5 bases in between. The CDR3 is 13 residues long. The CDR3 spells CSVEGQSTDTQYF. As DNA, the CDR3 is TGCAGCGTTGAAGGACAGAGCACAGATACGCAGTATTTT.

In this sample, this clonotype turned up many times. The V gene is TRBV7-2, the J gene TRBJ2-7; 10 nucleotides match TRBD2. With V trimmed by 3 bases and J by 5 bases, 7 bases remained unmatched. This CDR3 comprises 15 residues. Germline assignment: CDR1 SGHTA and CDR2 FQGNSA. The CDR3 sequence: CASSFRLAGANEQYF. DNA for the CDR3: TGTGCCAGCAGCTTTAGGCTAGCGGGAGCAAACGAGCAGTACTTC.

This chain uses TRBV5-1 with TRBJ1-4, with D possibly TRBD1 on 5 matching bases. Germline V gene lookup returns CDR1 SGHRS and CDR2 YFSETQ. CDR3 size: 15 residues. Between the trimmed V and J ends, which lost 4 bases and 3 bases, there was a span of 13 bases. The CDR3 sequence: CASSARGAANEKLFF. The CDR3 DNA reads TGCGCCAGCAGCGCCAGAGGGGCGGCTAATGAAAAACTGTTTTTT.

This clonotype has more than one count but fewer than ten. The V and J genes are TRBV27 and TRBJ1-1; no firm D call. The germline V gene encodes CDR1 MNHEY and CDR2 SMNVEV (reference sequence). Trimming removed 10 bases at V and 8 bases at J, with 14 bases between. The CDR3 sequence is 11 residues long. The DNA for the CDR3 is TGTGCCACCCACGACTGGAACGAAGCTTTCTTT. Protein: CATHDWNEAFF.

The CDR3 protein is CASDPTGTGGEAFF. The CDR3 nucleotides are TGTGCTAGTGATCCCACCGGGACAGGCGGTGAAGCTTTCTTT. The rearrangement uses TRBV12-5 and TRBJ1-1; 8 bases line up with TRBD1. The J segment lost 7 bases and the V segment lost 7 bases, leaving 11 bases of the junction unmatched. Germline CDR1 LGHNT, CDR2 FRNRAP. The CDR3 consists of 14 residues.

This clonotype was picked up a small number of times. Written as DNA, the CDR3 is TGTGCCAGCAGTCAATTACCCCCCGCCGGAGGGGTCAGGGGAGATAGCAGCATTCAGTACTTC. Its protein product is CASSQLPPAGGVRGDSSIQYF. This rearrangement joins TRBV27 to TRBJ2-4, with D tentatively TRBD1 or TRBD2 (6 bases each). CDR1 is MNHEY and CDR2 is SMNVEV in the germline V gene (reference sequence). The V and J ends lost 5 bases and 9 bases respectively, with 38 bases between them. The CDR3 spans 21 residues.

This clonotype came up a few times. This chain connects TRBV7-9 to TRBJ2-7, with no clear D. This CDR3 has 14 amino acids. CDR1 SEHNR and CDR2 FQNEAQ come from the germline V gene (reference sequence). Trimming left V 1 base short and J 2 bases short, with 9 bases between. CDR3 in amino acids: CASSLVQSAYEQYF. The CDR3 coding sequence is TGTGCCAGCAGCTTAGTCCAATCGGCCTACGAGCAGTACTTC.

The CDR3 reads CASSLDRGIFSPLHF. Written as DNA, the CDR3 is TGTGCCAGCAGCTTAGACAGGGGGATTTTTTCACCCCTCCACTTT. This chain joins TRBV7-2 and TRBJ1-6; 8 nucleotides agree with TRBD1. V shed 1 base and J 9 bases; nucleotides not matched to a gene: 5. CDR3 size: 15 residues. Germline V gene sequence: CDR1 SGHTA, CDR2 FQGNSA.

This clonotype was found a few times. The CDR3 DNA reads as TGCAGCGTCAGGGGGGACCAGCAGTTCTTC. Protein product: CSVRGDQQFF. The genes are TRBV29-1 and TRBJ2-1; maybe TRBD1 (7 bases). Trimming pared 6 bases from V and 11 bases from J, leaving 11 bases between. The CDR3 extends over 10 amino acids. Germline CDR1 and CDR2: SQVTM and ANQGSEA.

This clonotype was recorded many times. The rearrangement links TRBV7-8 to TRBJ1-1, with unresolved D. V lost 3 bases and J lost 5, with 16 bases in between. The CDR3 is made up of 15 amino acids. Looked up from germline, CDR1 is SGHVS and CDR2 is FQNEAQ. CDR3 nucleotides: TGTGCCAGCAGCTTCCGGTCGGGGTCTTATACTGAAGCTTTCTTT. The encoded protein is CASSFRSGSYTEAFF.